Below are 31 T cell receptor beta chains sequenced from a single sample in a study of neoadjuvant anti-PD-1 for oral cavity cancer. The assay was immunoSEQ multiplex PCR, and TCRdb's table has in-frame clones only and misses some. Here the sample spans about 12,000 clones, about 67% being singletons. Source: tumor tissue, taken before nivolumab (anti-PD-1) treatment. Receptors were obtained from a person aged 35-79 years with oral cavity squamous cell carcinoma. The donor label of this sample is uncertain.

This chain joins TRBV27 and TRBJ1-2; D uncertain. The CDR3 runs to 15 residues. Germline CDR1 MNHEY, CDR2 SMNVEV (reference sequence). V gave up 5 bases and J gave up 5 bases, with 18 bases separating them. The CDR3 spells CASSPAPPKVYGYTF. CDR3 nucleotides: TGTGCCAGCAGTCCCGCCCCTCCTAAGGTTTATGGCTACACCTTC.

The CDR3 reads CASSRTGGEDQPQHF. The CDR3 DNA is TGTGCCAGCTCACGGACAGGGGGAGAGGATCAGCCCCAGCATTTT. The genes are TRBV18 and TRBJ1-5; 10 nucleotides align to TRBD1. The J segment lost 5 bases and the V segment lost 4 bases, leaving 5 bases of the junction unmatched. Germline V gene lookup returns CDR1 KGHSH and CDR2 LQKENI. CDR3 length equals 15 residues.

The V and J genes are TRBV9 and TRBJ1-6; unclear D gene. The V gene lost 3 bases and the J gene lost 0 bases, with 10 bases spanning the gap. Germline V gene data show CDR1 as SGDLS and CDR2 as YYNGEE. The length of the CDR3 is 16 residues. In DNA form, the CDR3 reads TGTGCCAGCAGCGGAACCACTAGCTCCTATAATTCACCCCTCCACTTT. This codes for CASSGTTSSYNSPLHF.

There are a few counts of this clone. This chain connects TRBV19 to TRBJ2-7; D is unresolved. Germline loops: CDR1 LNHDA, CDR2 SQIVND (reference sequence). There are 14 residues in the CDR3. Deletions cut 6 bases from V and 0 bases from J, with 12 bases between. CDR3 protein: CASSLRSDSYEQYF. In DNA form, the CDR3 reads TGTGCCAGTAGCCTTCGGAGCGACTCCTACGAGCAGTACTTC. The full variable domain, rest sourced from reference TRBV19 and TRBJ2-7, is DGGITQSPKYLFRKEGQNVTLSCEQNLNHDAMYWYRQDPGQGLRLIYYSQIVNDFQKGDIAEGYSVSREKKESFPLTVTSAQKNPTAFYLCASSLRSDSYEQYFGPGTRLTVT.

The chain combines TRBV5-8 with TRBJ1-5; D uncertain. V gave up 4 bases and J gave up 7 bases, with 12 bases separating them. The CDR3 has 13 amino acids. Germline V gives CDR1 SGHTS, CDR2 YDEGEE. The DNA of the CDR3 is TGTGCCAGCAGCAGGCAGATCGACCAGCCCCAGCATTTT. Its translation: CASSRQIDQPQHF.

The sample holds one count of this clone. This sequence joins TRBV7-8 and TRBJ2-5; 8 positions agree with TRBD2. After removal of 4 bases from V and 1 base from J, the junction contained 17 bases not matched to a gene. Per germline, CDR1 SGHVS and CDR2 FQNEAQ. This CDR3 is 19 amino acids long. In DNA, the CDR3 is TGTGCCAGCAGCTCGAACGTGTTCGGGGGGGGATATACCCAAGAGACCCAGTACTTC. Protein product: CASSSNVFGGGYTQETQYF.

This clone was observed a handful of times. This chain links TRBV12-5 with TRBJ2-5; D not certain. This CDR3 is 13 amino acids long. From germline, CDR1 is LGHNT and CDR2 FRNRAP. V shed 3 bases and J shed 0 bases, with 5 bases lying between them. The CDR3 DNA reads TGTGCTAGTGGTTTCGCAAACCAAGAGACCCAGTACTTC. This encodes CASGFANQETQYF. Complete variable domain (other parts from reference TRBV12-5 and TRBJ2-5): DARVTQTPRHKVTEMGQEVTMRCQPILGHNTVFWYRQTMMQGLELLAYFRNRAPLDDSGMPKDRFSAEMPDATLATLKIQPSEPRDSAVYFCASGFANQETQYFGPGTRLLVL.

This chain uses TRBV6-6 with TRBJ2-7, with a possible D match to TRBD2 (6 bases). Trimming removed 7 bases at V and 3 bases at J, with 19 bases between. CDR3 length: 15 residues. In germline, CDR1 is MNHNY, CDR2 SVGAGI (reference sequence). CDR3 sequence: CASIFRGLGGYEQYF. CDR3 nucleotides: TGTGCCAGCATCTTCCGGGGACTTGGGGGCTACGAGCAGTACTTC.

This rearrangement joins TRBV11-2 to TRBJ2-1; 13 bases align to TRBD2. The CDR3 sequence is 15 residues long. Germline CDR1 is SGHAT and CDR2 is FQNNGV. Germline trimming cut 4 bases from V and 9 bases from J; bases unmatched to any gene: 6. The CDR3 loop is CASSSLAGGRAEQFF. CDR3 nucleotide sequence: TGTGCCAGCAGCTCACTAGCGGGAGGGCGGGCTGAGCAGTTCTTC.

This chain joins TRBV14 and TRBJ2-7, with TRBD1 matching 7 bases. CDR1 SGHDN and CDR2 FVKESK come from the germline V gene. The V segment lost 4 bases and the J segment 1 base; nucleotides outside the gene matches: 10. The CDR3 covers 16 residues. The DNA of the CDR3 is TGTGCCAGCAGCCCCCTAGACAGGGTCAGGTCCTACGAGCAGTACTTC. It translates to CASSPLDRVRSYEQYF.

The CDR3 DNA reads as TGCGCCAGCAGCCTTGACAGGGAGGAAGCTTTCTTT. It yields the protein CASSLDREEAFF. The rearrangement uses TRBV5-1 and TRBJ1-1; 7 bases agree with TRBD1. This CDR3 region has 12 residues. Per germline, CDR1 SGHRS and CDR2 YFSETQ. The J segment lost 8 bases and the V segment lost 4 bases, leaving 5 bases of the junction unmatched.

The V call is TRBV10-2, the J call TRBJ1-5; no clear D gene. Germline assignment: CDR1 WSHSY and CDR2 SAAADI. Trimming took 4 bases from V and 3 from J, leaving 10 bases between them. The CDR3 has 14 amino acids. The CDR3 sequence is CASSGRVLNQPQHF. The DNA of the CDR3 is TGCGCCAGCAGTGGAAGGGTTCTCAATCAGCCCCAGCATTTT.

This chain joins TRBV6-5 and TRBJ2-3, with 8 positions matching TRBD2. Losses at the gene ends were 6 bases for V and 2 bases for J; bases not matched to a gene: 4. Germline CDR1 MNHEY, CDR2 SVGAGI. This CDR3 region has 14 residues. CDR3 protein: CASSYSGATDTQYF. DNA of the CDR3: TGTGCCAGCAGCTATAGCGGGGCCACAGATACGCAGTATTTT.

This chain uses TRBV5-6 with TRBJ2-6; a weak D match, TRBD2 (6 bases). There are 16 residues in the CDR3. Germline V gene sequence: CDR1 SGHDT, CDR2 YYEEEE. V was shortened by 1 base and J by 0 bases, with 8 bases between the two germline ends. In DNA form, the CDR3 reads TGTGCCAGCAGCTTGTACGGGAGCTCTGGGGCCAACGTCCTGACTTTC. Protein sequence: CASSLYGSSGANVLTF.

Here the CDR3 reads CASSIPRGGASPLHF. The CDR3 DNA is TGTGCCAGTAGTATACCCAGGGGCGGTGCGTCACCCCTCCACTTT. This chain joins TRBV19 and TRBJ1-6, with TRBD1 as a possible D gene (6 bases). CDR3 length: 15 residues. Germline values: CDR1 LNHDA, CDR2 SQIVND (reference sequence). The V end lost 2 bases, the J end lost 10 bases, and 15 bases lay between the germline ends. Filled out from reference TRBV19 and TRBJ1-6, the complete variable domain reads DGGITQSPKYLFRKEGQNVTLSCEQNLNHDAMYWYRQDPGQGLRLIYYSQIVNDFQKGDIAEGYSVSREKKESFPLTVTSAQKNPTAFYLCASSIPRGGASPLHFGNGTRLTVT.

CDR3: CASSPRGPNQPQHF. CDR3 coding DNA: TGTGCCAGCAGCCCCAGGGGGCCCAATCAGCCCCAGCATTTT. V usage is TRBV6-6 and J usage is TRBJ1-5, with 8 bases that match TRBD1. Germline lookup yields CDR1 MNHNY and CDR2 SVGAGI (reference sequence). The J segment lost 3 bases and the V segment lost 6 bases, leaving 4 bases of the junction unmatched. CDR3 size: 14 residues.

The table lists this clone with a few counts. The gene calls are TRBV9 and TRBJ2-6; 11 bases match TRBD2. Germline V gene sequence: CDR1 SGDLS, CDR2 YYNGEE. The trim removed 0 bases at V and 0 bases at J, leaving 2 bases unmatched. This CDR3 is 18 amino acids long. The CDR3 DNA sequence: TGTGCCAGCAGCGTAGGACTAGCGGGGACCTCTGGGGCCAACGTCCTGACTTTC. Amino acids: CASSVGLAGTSGANVLTF.

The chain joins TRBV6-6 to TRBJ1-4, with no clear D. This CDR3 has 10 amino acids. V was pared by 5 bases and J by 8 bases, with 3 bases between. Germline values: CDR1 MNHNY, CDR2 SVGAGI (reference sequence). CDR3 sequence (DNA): TGTGCCAGCAGTCACGAAAAACTGTTTTTT. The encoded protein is CASSHEKLFF.

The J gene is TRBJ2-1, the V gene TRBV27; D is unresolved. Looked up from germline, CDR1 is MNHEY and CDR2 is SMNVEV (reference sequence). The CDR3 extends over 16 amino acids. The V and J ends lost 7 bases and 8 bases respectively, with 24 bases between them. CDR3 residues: CASTGAQTSSKHEQFF. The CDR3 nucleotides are TGTGCCAGCACGGGTGCCCAGACTTCTAGTAAGCATGAGCAGTTCTTC.

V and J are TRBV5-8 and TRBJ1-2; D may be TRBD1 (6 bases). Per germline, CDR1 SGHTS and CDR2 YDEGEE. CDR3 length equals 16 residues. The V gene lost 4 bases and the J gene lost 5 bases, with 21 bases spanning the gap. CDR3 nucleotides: TGTGCCAGCAGCCGAATGAACCCACAGGGAAGATATGGCTACACCTTC. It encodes CASSRMNPQGRYGYTF.

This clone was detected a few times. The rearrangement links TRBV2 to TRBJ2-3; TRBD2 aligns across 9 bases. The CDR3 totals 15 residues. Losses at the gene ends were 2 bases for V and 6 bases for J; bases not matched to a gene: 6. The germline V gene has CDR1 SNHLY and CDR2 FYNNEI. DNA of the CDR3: TGTGCCAGCAGTGAACCAGCGGGAGGATCTGATACGCAGTATTTT. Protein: CASSEPAGGSDTQYF.

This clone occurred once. In nucleotides, the CDR3 is TGTGCCAGCAGTACATCAGGACAGGGCAATCAGCCCCAGCATTTT. It encodes CASSTSGQGNQPQHF. This chain links TRBV6-5 with TRBJ1-5; 7 bases line up with TRBD1. This CDR3 contains 15 residues. V gave up 5 bases and J gave up 2 bases; unmatched junction bases: 6. CDR1 and CDR2 (germline): MNHEY, SVGAGI.

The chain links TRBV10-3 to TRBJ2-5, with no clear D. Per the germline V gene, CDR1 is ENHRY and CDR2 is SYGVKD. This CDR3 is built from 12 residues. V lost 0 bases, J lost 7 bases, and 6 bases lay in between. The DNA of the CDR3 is TGTGCCATCAGTGAGTCGAAGGCGACCCAGTACTTC. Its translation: CAISESKATQYF.

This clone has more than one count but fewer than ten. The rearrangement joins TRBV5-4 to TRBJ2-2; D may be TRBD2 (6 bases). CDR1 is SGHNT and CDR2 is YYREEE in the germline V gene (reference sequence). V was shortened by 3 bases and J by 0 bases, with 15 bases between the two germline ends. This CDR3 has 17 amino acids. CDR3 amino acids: CASSSGKGGANTGELFF. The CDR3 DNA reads TGTGCCAGCAGCTCCGGAAAGGGAGGCGCGAACACCGGGGAGCTGTTTTTT.

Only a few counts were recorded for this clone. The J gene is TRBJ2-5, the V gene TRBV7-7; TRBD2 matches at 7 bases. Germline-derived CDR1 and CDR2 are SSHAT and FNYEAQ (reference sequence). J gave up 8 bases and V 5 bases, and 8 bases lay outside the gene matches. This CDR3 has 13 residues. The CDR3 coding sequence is TGTGCCAGCAGCCCGGGAGGCCTCGGAACCCAGTACTTC. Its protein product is CASSPGGLGTQYF.

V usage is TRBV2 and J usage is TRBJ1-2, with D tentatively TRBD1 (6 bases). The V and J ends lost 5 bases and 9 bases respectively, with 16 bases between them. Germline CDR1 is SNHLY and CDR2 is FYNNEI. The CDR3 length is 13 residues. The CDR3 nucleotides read TGTGCCAGCAGTTCAGGGGCGTTTGGGAGCTACACCTTC. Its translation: CASSSGAFGSYTF.

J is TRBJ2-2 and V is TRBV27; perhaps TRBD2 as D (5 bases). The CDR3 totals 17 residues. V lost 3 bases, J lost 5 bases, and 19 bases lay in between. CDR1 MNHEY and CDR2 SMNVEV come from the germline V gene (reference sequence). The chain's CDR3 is CASSFNRDSLRTGELFF. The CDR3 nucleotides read TGTGCCAGCAGTTTCAACCGGGATTCTCTGCGAACCGGGGAGCTGTTTTTT.

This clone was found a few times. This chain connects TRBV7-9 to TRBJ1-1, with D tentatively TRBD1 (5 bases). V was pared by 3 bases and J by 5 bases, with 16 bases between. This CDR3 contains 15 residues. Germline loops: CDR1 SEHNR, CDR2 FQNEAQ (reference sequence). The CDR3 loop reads CASSFPLGGATEAFF. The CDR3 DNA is TGTGCCAGCAGCTTTCCTCTCGGTGGGGCAACTGAAGCTTTCTTT.

This chain's CDR3 is CASSEGRSWATEAFF. The CDR3 coding sequence is TGTGCCAGCAGTGAAGGGAGAAGTTGGGCGACTGAAGCTTTCTTT. This chain connects TRBV6-1 to TRBJ1-1; D is undetermined. Germline V gives CDR1 MNHNS, CDR2 SASEGT. V lost 1 base, J lost 5 bases, and 14 bases lay in between. CDR3 length equals 15 residues.

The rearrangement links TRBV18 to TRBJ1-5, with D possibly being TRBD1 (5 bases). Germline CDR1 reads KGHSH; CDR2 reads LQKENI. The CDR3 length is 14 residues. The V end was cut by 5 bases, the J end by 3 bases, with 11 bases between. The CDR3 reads CASSGDGSNQPQHF. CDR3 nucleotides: TGTGCCAGCTCAGGGGACGGTTCCAATCAGCCCCAGCATTTT. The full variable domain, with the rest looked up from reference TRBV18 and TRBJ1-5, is NAGVMQNPRHLVRRRGQEARLRCSPMKGHSHVYWYRQLPEEGLKFMVYLQKENIIDESGMPKERFSAEFPKEGPSILRIQQVVRGDSAAYFCASSGDGSNQPQHFGDGTRLSIL.

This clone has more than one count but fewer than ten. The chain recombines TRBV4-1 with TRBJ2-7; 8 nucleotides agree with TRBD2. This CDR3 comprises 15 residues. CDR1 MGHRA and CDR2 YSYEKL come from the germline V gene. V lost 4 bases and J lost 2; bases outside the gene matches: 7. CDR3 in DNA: TGCGCCAGCAGCCCCCCGCTAGCGGGTCCCTACGAGCAGTACTTC. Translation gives CASSPPLAGPYEQYF.